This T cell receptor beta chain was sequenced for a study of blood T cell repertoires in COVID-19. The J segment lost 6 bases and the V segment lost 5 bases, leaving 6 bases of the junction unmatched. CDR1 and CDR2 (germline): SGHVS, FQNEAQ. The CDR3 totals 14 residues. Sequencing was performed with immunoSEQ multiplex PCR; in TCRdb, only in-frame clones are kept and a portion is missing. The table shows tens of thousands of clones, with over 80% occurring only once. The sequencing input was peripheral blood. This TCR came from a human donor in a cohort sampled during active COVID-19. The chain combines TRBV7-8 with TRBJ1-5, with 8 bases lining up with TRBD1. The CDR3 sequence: CASSLRQGFQPQHF. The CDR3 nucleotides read TGTGCCAGCAGCCTCCGACAGGGGTTTCAGCCCCAGCATTTT.